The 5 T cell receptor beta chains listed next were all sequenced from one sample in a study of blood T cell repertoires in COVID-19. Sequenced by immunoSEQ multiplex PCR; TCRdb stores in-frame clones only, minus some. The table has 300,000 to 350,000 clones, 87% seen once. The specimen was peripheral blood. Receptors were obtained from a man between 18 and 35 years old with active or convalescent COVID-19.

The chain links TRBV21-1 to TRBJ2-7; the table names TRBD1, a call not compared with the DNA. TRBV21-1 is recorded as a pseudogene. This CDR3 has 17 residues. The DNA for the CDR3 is TGTGCCAGCAGCACCAAGGGTCGCAGGGGGAGACCCTACGAGCAGTACTTC. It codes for CASSTKGRRGRPYEQYF.

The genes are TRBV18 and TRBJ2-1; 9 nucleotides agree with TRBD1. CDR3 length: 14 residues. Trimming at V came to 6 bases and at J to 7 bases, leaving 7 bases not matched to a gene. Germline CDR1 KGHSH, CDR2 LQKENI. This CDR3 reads CASSVGTGPNEQFF. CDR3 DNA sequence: TGTGCCAGCTCCGTGGGGACAGGGCCAAATGAGCAGTTCTTC.

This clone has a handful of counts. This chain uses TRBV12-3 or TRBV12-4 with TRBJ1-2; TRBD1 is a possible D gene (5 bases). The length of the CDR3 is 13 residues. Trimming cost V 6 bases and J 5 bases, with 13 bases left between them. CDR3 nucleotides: TGTGCCAGCAGGCCTGGGACTCAGTATGGCTACACCTTC. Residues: CASRPGTQYGYTF.

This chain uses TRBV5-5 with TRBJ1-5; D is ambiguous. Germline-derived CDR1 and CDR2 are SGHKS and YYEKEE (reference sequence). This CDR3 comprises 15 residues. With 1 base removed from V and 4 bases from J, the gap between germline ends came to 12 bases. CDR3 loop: CASSLHVGGNQPQHF. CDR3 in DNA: TGTGCCAGCAGCTTGCATGTGGGAGGGAATCAGCCCCAGCATTTT.

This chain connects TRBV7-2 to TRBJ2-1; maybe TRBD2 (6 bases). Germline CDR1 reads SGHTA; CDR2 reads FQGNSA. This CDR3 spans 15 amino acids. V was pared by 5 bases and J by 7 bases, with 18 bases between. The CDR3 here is CASSPSPGLLNEQFF. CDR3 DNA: TGTGCCAGCAGCCCATCCCCGGGACTTCTAAATGAGCAGTTCTTC.